A single sample is the source of the 9 T cell receptor beta chains below, sequenced in a study of response to subunit inactivated influenza vaccine. One entry per CDR3 protein results from TCRdb running MiXCR on the RT-PCR reads. The sample lists 500,000 to 600,000 distinct CDR3 sequences; approximately 15% were seen once. The material sequenced was CD4+ T cells sorted from PBMCs, taken less than 30 months after vaccination. These receptors all stem from a man in his fifties or sixties who received an inactivated influenza vaccine.

The sample holds a few counts of this clonotype. The V gene is TRBV4-3, the J gene TRBJ2-3; tentative D call: TRBD2 (5 bases). Germline-derived CDR1 and CDR2 are LGHNA and YSLEER. This CDR3 region has 15 residues. Trimming removed 0 bases from V and 7 bases from J, with 14 bases in between. CDR3 sequence: CASSQDLAGVNTQYF. CDR3 nucleotide sequence: TGCGCCAGCAGCCAAGACCTAGCCGGAGTGAATACGCAGTATTTT.

This sequence joins TRBV5-1 and TRBJ2-3; TRBD1 is a possible D gene (6 bases). Germline V gene sequence: CDR1 SGHRS, CDR2 YFSETQ. Trimming left V 1 base short and J 4 bases short, with 13 bases between. The CDR3 loop spans 15 amino acids. This CDR3 reads CASSLSGDTADTQYF. CDR3 DNA: TGCGCCAGCAGCTTGTCCGGGGACACCGCAGATACGCAGTATTTT.

This chain uses TRBV6-1 with TRBJ2-7; TRBD1 agrees at 8 bases. With 6 bases clipped from V and 1 base from J, the junction kept 11 bases outside the gene matches. The length of the CDR3 is 16 residues. Per the germline V gene, CDR1 is MNHNS and CDR2 is SASEGT. CDR3 region: CASRTGTGAFSYEQYF. The CDR3 DNA is TGTGCCAGCAGAACCGGGACAGGCGCCTTTTCCTACGAGCAGTACTTC.

The chain combines TRBV3-1 with TRBJ2-1; 9 positions match TRBD2. The CDR3 spans 16 residues. The J segment lost 7 bases and the V segment lost 0 bases, leaving 7 bases of the junction unmatched. The germline gives CDR1 LGHDT, CDR2 YNNKEL (reference sequence). The CDR3 sequence: CASSQDGAGGWNEQFF. The DNA of the CDR3 is TGTGCCAGCAGCCAAGATGGAGCGGGAGGTTGGAATGAGCAGTTCTTC.

The CDR3 nucleotides read TGCGCCAGCAGCCAAGACAGGGGGCTCGCCTACGAGCAGTACTTC. Its translation: CASSQDRGLAYEQYF. The chain is built from TRBV4-3 and TRBJ2-7, with 8 bases identical to TRBD1. CDR1 is LGHNA and CDR2 is YSLEER in the germline V gene. The length of the CDR3 is 15 residues. V was clipped by 0 bases and J by 2 bases; unmatched bases: 3.

This clonotype appeared a few times. The chain uses TRBV7-2 and TRBJ1-2, with no clear D. From germline, CDR1 is SGHTA and CDR2 FQGNSA. Deletions cut 5 bases from V and 4 bases from J, with 8 bases between. The CDR3 runs 12 residues. The CDR3 here is CASSPNPYGYTF. As DNA, the CDR3 is TGTGCCAGCAGCCCTAACCCCTATGGCTACACCTTC.

V is TRBV20-1 and J is TRBJ2-3, with D tentatively TRBD1 or TRBD2 (5 bases each). Germline V lookup: CDR1 DFQATT, CDR2 SNEGSKA (reference sequence). V lost 3 bases, J lost 3 bases, and 16 bases lay in between. The CDR3 contains 15 residues. The CDR3 DNA follows: TGCAGTGCTAGTGGGGCCGAGGGGTTGACAGATACGCAGTATTTT. Encoded protein: CSASGAEGLTDTQYF.

This clonotype showed up many times. V gene TRBV18 combines with J gene TRBJ2-5; weak D call: TRBD2 (5 bases). V lost 7 bases, J lost 2 bases, and 11 bases lay in between. The CDR3 loop spans 13 amino acids. Germline V gives CDR1 KGHSH, CDR2 LQKENI. As DNA, the CDR3 is TGTGCCAGCTTATTAGCGCGACAAGAGACCCAGTACTTC. Translated: CASLLARQETQYF.

Only a few counts were recorded for this clonotype. The J gene is TRBJ1-6, the V gene TRBV7-9; D is perhaps TRBD1 (5 bases). The CDR3 sequence is 15 residues long. Trimming shortened V by 4 bases and J by 10 bases, and 17 bases separated the two germline ends. Germline assignment: CDR1 SEHNR and CDR2 FQNEAQ (reference sequence). The CDR3 spells CASSSRFGAPSPLHF. CDR3 bases: TGTGCCAGCAGCTCACGCTTCGGGGCTCCCTCACCCCTCCACTTT.